This T cell receptor beta chain was profiled in a study of blood T cell repertoires in COVID-19. Participant age was roughly 18 to 89 years, and participants resided in roughly 25 US areas. Authors' processing steps: Amplification of reference gene primers provided the estimated nucleated cell counts. Sequenced by immunoSEQ multiplex PCR; TCRdb stores in-frame clones only, minus some. That table furnishes V, J and clone size, whereas the DNA furnished D and trimming. The table records tens of thousands of clones, roughly 89% of them present only once. CDR3 length: 14 residues. Losses at the gene ends were 2 bases for V and 3 bases for J; bases not matched to a gene: 3. CDR1 and CDR2 (germline): SGHTA, FQGNSA.

Sequencing input: PBMCs or T cells enriched from blood (not recorded which). The receptor was isolated from a woman aged 50 to 60 with acute COVID-19. V is TRBV7-2 and J is TRBJ2-5; 7 bases match TRBD2. The CDR3 sequence is CASSLNGRKETQYF. The CDR3 DNA is TGTGCCAGCAGCTTAAACGGGAGGAAAGAGACCCAGTACTTC. Drawing the rest from reference TRBV7-2 and TRBJ2-5, the complete variable domain is GAGVSQSPSNKVTEKGKDVELRCDPISGHTALYWYRQSLGQGLEFLIYFQGNSAPDKSGLPSDRFSAERTGGSVSTLTIQRTQQEDSAVYLCASSLNGRKETQYFGPGTRLLVL.